The present TCR beta chain was sequenced within a study of blood T cells in healthy people across ages. Regarding the study as a whole: It was not possible, with unsorted PBMCs, to conclusively compare naive and antigen-experienced cells. Diversity was estimated from one million T cells, and these estimates were considered underestimates.

Primers used in a second PCR of roughly 7 to 12 cycles were a sample-barcoded 5' primer and a J-beta primer mix. A tag from a template-switch adaptor with 12 random nucleotides marked each cDNA molecule. TCRdb processed the 5' RACE reads anew with MiXCR; each CDR3 protein has one entry. Counted here are about a million distinct CDR3 sequences, roughly 50% occurring once; the ten biggest clones make up over 20%. Notes on this clonotype: Its antigen is undetermined.

Total RNA amounts of at least 6 micrograms were extracted per sample. The V gene end was trimmed by 2 bases and the J gene end by 3 bases; junction bases not matched to a gene: 4. This CDR3 comprises 14 residues. CDR1 is DFQATT, CDR2 SNEGSKA, per germline (reference sequence). Sequencing was carried out using blood. The receptor was derived from a woman aged 55-69 years in good health. The V gene is TRBV20-1, the J gene TRBJ2-7, with 10 bases that match TRBD2. The CDR3: CSARLSGRSYEQYF. The CDR3 DNA is TGCAGTGCTAGACTTAGCGGGAGGAGCTACGAGCAGTACTTC.